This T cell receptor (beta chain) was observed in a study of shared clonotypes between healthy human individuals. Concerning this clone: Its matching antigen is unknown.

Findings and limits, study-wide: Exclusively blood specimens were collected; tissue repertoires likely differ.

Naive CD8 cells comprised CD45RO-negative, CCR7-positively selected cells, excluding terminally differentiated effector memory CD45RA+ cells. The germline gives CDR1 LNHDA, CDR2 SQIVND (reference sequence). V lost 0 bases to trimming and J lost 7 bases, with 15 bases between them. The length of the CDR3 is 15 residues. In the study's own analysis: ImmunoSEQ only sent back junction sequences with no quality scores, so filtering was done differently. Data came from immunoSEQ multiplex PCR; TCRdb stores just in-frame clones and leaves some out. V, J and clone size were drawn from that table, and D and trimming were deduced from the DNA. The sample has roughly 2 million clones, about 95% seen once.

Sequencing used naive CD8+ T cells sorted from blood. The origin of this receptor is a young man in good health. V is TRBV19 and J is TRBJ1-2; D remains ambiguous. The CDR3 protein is CASSIDLEAGGGYTF. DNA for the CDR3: TGTGCCAGTAGTATAGACCTCGAGGCCGGAGGTGGCTACACCTTC.